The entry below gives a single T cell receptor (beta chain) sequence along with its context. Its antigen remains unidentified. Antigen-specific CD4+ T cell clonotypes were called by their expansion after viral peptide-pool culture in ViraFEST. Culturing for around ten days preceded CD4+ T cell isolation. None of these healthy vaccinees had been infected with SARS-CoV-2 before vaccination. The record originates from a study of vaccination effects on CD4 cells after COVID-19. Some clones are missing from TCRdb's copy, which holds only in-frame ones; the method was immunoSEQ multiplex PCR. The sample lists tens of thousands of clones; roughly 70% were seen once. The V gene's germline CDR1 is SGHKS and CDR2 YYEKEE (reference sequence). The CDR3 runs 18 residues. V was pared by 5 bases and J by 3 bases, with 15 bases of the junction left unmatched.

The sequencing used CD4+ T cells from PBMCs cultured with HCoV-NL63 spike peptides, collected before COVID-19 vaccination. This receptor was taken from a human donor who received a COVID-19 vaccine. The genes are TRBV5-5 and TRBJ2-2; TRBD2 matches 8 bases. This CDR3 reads CASSPRTSSQRHTGELFF. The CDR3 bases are TGTGCCAGCAGTCCACGGACTAGCTCGCAGCGGCACACCGGGGAGCTGTTTTTT. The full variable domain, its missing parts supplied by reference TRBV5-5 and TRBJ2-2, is DAGVTQSPTHLIKTRGQQVTLRCSPISGHKSVSWYQQVLGQGPQFIFQYYEKEERGRGNFPDRFSARQFPNYSSELNVNALLLGDSALYLCASSPRTSSQRHTGELFFGEGSRLTVL.